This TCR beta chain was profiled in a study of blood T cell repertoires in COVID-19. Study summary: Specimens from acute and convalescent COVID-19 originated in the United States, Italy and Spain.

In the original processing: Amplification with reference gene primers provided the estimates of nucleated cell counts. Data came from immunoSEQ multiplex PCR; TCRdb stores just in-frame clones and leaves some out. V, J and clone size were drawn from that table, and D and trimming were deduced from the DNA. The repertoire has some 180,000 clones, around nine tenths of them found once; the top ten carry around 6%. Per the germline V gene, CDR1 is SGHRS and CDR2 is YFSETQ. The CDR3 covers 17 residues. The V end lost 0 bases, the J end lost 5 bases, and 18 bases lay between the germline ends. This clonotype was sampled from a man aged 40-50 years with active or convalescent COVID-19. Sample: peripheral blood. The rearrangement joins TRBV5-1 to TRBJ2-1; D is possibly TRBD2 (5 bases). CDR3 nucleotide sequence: TGCGCCAGCAGCTTGGTGGCTAGCTCCCAGAGGGACAATGAGCAGTTCTTC. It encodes CASSLVASSQRDNEQFF. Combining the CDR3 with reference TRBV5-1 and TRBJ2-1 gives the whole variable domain KAGVTQTPRYLIKTRGQQVTLSCSPISGHRSVSWYQQTPGQGLQFLFEYFSETQRNKGNFPGRFSGRQFSNSRSEMNVSTLELGDSALYLCASSLVASSQRDNEQFFGPGTRLTVL.